The clone carrying this TCR delta chain is termed medium-sized. The same CDR3 can be traced to other DNA sequences in this sample. This CDR3 is built from 18 residues. In germline, CDR1 is TSWWSYY, CDR2 QGS. The junction had 5 bases not matched to a gene; V was cut back by 0 bases and J by 0 bases. TCRdb re-processed the reads via CATT. The sample holds roughly 5,000 delta-chain clones, around 3% seen once. The record originates from a study of gamma-delta chains in newborns, infants, children. This TCR was recovered from a child who was a newborn, infant or young child, either healthy, febrile or measles-vaccinated (not recorded which). The sample consisted of blood. The chain links TRDV1 to TRDJ2; TRDD3 agrees at 9 bases. In nucleotides, the CDR3 is TGTGCTCTTGGGGAACTTCCTACTGGGGGAGCTTTGACAGCACAACTCTTCTTT. It yields the protein CALGELPTGGALTAQLFF.